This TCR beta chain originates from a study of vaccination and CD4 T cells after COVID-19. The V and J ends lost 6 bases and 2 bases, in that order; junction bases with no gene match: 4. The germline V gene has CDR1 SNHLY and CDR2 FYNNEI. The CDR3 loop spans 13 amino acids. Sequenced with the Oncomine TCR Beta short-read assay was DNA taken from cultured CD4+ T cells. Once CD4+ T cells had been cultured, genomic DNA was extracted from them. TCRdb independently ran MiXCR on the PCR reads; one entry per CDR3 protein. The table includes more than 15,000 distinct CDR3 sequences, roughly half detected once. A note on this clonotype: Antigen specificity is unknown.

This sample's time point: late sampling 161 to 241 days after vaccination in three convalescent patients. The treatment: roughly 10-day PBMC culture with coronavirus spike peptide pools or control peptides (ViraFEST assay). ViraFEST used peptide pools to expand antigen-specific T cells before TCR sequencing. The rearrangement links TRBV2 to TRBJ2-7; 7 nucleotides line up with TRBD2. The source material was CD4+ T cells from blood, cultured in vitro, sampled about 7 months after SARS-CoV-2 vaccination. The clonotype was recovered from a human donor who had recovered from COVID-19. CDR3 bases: TGTGCCAGCAGGACGGGGGGTCCCTACGAGCAGTACTTC. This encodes CASRTGGPYEQYF.